One and the same sample provided the 19 T cell receptor beta chains below, sequenced in a study of cytomegalovirus exposure and HLA in healthy donors. Researchers ran the PCR with 60 Vbeta and 13 Jbeta primers. Only in-frame clones appear in the TCRdb table, and some are missing; sequencing was by immunoSEQ multiplex PCR. The table has about 170,000 clones, roughly 70% seen once. The sequencing input was PBMCs. The receptors originated from a girl aged 5-17 years in good health and CMV-seronegative.

This rearrangement joins TRBV19 to TRBJ1-1; D may be TRBD1 (6 bases). The CDR3 is made up of 18 amino acids. CDR1 LNHDA and CDR2 SQIVND come from the germline V gene (reference sequence). Trimming removed 2 bases at V and 2 bases at J, with 21 bases between. The CDR3 sequence: CASSIKGGGSVGNTEAFF. CDR3 sequence (DNA): TGTGCCAGTAGTATAAAGGGAGGGGGATCGGTAGGTAACACTGAAGCTTTCTTT.

This chain's CDR3 is CTSSQVRTGCHEQYF. CDR3 in DNA: TGCACCAGCAGCCAAGTCCGGACAGGGTGCCACGAGCAGTACTTC. The chain joins TRBV1 to TRBJ2-7; the D call in the table, TRBD1, was not verified against the DNA. TRBV1 corresponds to a pseudogene. This CDR3 is 15 amino acids long.

This chain joins TRBV29-1 and TRBJ1-1; TRBD1 aligns across 7 bases. The germline CDR1 and CDR2 sequences are SQVTM and ANQGSEA. J gave up 4 bases and V 3 bases, and 11 bases lay outside the gene matches. This CDR3 spans 15 amino acids. The CDR3 loop is CSVDPLEGAGTEAFF. In DNA, the CDR3 is TGCAGCGTTGACCCACTGGAGGGGGCGGGCACTGAAGCTTTCTTT.

This chain links TRBV7-3 with TRBJ2-5; maybe TRBD2 (7 bases). CDR3 length: 14 residues. Germline CDR1 is SGHTA and CDR2 is FQGTGA. The V end lost 5 bases, the J end lost 3 bases, and 13 bases lay between the germline ends. Written as DNA, the CDR3 is TGTGCCAGCAGCCTAGGGGGGGGTAAAGAGACCCAGTACTTC. This encodes CASSLGGGKETQYF.

The sample holds a few counts of this clone. The chain is built from TRBV5-8 and TRBJ2-1; 8 bases agree with TRBD2. CDR1 and CDR2 from the germline V gene are SGHTS and YDEGEE. The CDR3 has 17 amino acids. With 0 bases clipped from V and 7 bases from J, the junction kept 12 bases outside the gene matches. CDR3 sequence reads: CASSLALFMAGGNEQFF. CDR3 nucleotides: TGTGCCAGCAGCTTGGCCTTGTTTATGGCGGGGGGAAATGAGCAGTTCTTC.

This chain connects TRBV2 to TRBJ1-2, with 8 bases aligning to TRBD1. CDR1 is SNHLY and CDR2 is FYNNEI in the germline V gene. The CDR3 spans 17 residues. V dropped 6 bases and J dropped 3; count of bases not matched to a gene: 15. The CDR3 DNA reads as TGTGCCAGCAGCCCCAGAGTCAGGACAGGGCTATACTATGGCTACACCTTC. Encoded protein: CASSPRVRTGLYYGYTF.

J is TRBJ2-3 and V is TRBV11-2, with 7 bases that match TRBD1. The CDR3 totals 15 residues. Germline-derived CDR1 and CDR2 are SGHAT and FQNNGV. J was trimmed by 2 bases and V by 4 bases; bases with no gene match: 6. In nucleotides, the CDR3 is TGTGCCAGCAGCTCGGACAGGTTTTTCACAGATACGCAGTATTTT. This gives the protein CASSSDRFFTDTQYF.

This sequence joins TRBV7-2 and TRBJ2-1; 7 bases fit TRBD2. Trimming cost V 11 bases and J 7 bases; bases outside gene matches: 14. Germline assignment: CDR1 SGHTA and CDR2 FQGNSA. The CDR3 sequence is 14 residues long. CDR3 in amino acids: CAGGGEGWGNEQFF. For the CDR3, the DNA is TGTGCCGGGGGAGGGGAAGGGTGGGGGAATGAGCAGTTCTTC.

The gene calls are TRBV5-1 and TRBJ1-3; D might be TRBD1 (6 bases). Germline V gives CDR1 SGHRS, CDR2 YFSETQ. V lost 3 bases and J lost 5, with 9 bases in between. This CDR3 region has 13 residues. In DNA, the CDR3 is TGCGCCAGCAGCTCTACAGGGAGAAACACCATATATTTT. Its translation: CASSSTGRNTIYF.

The rearrangement links TRBV18 to TRBJ1-2, with 7 bases that match TRBD1. The CDR3 runs to 16 residues. Germline loops: CDR1 KGHSH, CDR2 LQKENI. Trimming cost V 3 bases and J 3 bases; bases outside gene matches: 10. The CDR3, as DNA: TGTGCCAGCTCACCTCCCGGGACAGTCGACTACTATGGCTACACCTTC. Translating gives CASSPPGTVDYYGYTF.

This chain joins TRBV2 and TRBJ2-5, with 11 bases matching TRBD1. The germline gives CDR1 SNHLY, CDR2 FYNNEI. There are 14 residues in the CDR3. Trimming cost V 4 bases and J 2 bases; bases outside gene matches: 0. The CDR3 here is CASSGDRGQETQYF. In DNA form, the CDR3 reads TGTGCCAGCAGTGGGGACAGGGGGCAAGAGACCCAGTACTTC.

The chain links TRBV4-1 to TRBJ2-7; maybe TRBD1 (5 bases). CDR3 length equals 15 residues. The germline V and J ends were trimmed by 0 bases and 5 bases, with 14 bases remaining between them. Germline CDR1 is MGHRA and CDR2 is YSYEKL. The CDR3 loop is CASSQEWGSLDEQYF. CDR3 bases: TGCGCCAGCAGCCAAGAATGGGGCTCCCTGGACGAGCAGTACTTC.

CDR3 sequence (DNA): TGCGCCAGCAGTCCGGGACTAGCGTCAACAGATACGCAGTATTTT. This sequence encodes CASSPGLASTDTQYF. The chain is built from TRBV10-2 and TRBJ2-3; 10 bases map to TRBD2. Germline CDR1 reads WSHSY; CDR2 reads SAAADI. CDR3 length: 15 residues. J lost 3 bases, V lost 5 bases, and 5 bases had no gene match.

The rearrangement uses TRBV27 and TRBJ1-2; 12 bases are shared with TRBD1. Germline V lookup: CDR1 MNHEY, CDR2 SMNVEV (reference sequence). This CDR3 comprises 15 residues. The V and J ends lost 6 bases and 6 bases, in that order; junction bases with no gene match: 8. As DNA, the CDR3 is TGTGCCAGCAGCTACGGGGACAGGGGGCACAATGGCTACACCTTC. Protein: CASSYGDRGHNGYTF.

This clone was observed a handful of times. The chain uses TRBV9 and TRBJ1-6; unclear D gene. Germline CDR1 reads SGDLS; CDR2 reads YYNGEE. The ends were cut back, 3 bases at V and 7 bases at J, with 8 bases in the middle. The CDR3 has 13 residues. In DNA form, the CDR3 reads TGTGCCAGCAGCGGGGGAGAGAATTCACCCCTCCACTTT. Its protein product is CASSGGENSPLHF.

The chain couples TRBV19 to TRBJ2-1, with D tentatively TRBD1 (6 bases). Germline loops: CDR1 LNHDA, CDR2 SQIVND (reference sequence). CDR3 size: 14 residues. V lost 1 base and J lost 6, with 10 bases in between. CDR3 bases: TGTGCCAGTAGTATAGCCCGAGGGGGCAATGAGCAGTTCTTC. Its protein product is CASSIARGGNEQFF.

This rearrangement joins TRBV6-5 to TRBJ1-1, with a weak D call TRBD1 (6 bases). Germline V gene data show CDR1 as MNHEY and CDR2 as SVGAGI. The V end lost 5 bases, the J end lost 10 bases, and 17 bases lay between the germline ends. CDR3 size: 13 residues. CDR3 sequence reads: CASSPPPGRGAFF. The CDR3 region has the DNA TGTGCCAGCAGTCCCCCCCCCGGCAGGGGAGCTTTCTTT.

The chain combines TRBV19 with TRBJ1-1; maybe TRBD1 (6 bases). Germline V gives CDR1 LNHDA, CDR2 SQIVND (reference sequence). CDR3 length equals 12 residues. The ends were cut back, 5 bases at V and 5 bases at J, with 9 bases in the middle. CDR3 sequence reads: CASSQGSTEAFF. The CDR3 DNA reads as TGTGCCAGTAGTCAGGGGAGTACTGAAGCTTTCTTT.

This clone was seen a few times. The chain uses TRBV18 and TRBJ2-5, with 7 bases lining up with TRBD2. The V segment lost 0 bases and the J segment 3 bases; nucleotides outside the gene matches: 1. Per germline, CDR1 KGHSH and CDR2 LQKENI. There are 14 residues in the CDR3. The CDR3 spells CASSPPGLKETQYF. The CDR3 bases are TGTGCCAGCTCACCACCGGGACTAAAAGAGACCCAGTACTTC.